This T cell receptor beta chain comes out of a study of blood T cell repertoires in COVID-19. For the study at large: Spain, Italy and the United States supplied samples that represented acute and convalescent COVID-19. PBMCs, B-cell-depleted T cells, or T cells provided the cDNA or gDNA that made up the material.

The CDR3 length is 16 residues. The junction had 8 bases not matched to a gene; V was cut back by 3 bases and J by 0 bases. Germline V gene sequence: CDR1 SGDLS, CDR2 YYNGEE. In the authors' methods: Amplifying reference gene primers gave estimates of nucleated cell counts. Clones were sequenced by immunoSEQ multiplex PCR, and TCRdb holds only the in-frame ones, with some missing. V, J and clone size derive from that table, while D and trimming were established from the DNA sequence. The repertoire holds under 300,000 clones, with 70% to 90% as singletons. The chain uses TRBV9 and TRBJ2-5, with 7 bases that match TRBD1. This sequence was found in an older woman with active or convalescent COVID-19. Source material: peripheral blood. In nucleotides, the CDR3 is TGTGCCAGCAGCGCCGAAGGGGGCGGGTACCAAGAGACCCAGTACTTC. Its protein is CASSAEGGGYQETQYF. The whole variable domain, filled in from reference TRBV9 and TRBJ2-5, reads DSGVTQTPKHLITATGQRVTLRCSPRSGDLSVYWYQQSLDQGLQFLIQYYNGEERAKGNILERFSAQQFPDLHSELNLSSLELGDSALYFCASSAEGGGYQETQYFGPGTRLLVL.